These 5 T cell receptor beta chains came from one sample sequenced in a study of PD-1 blockade in mismatch repair-deficient tumors. TCRdb keeps only in-frame clones here, not all; method: immunoSEQ multiplex PCR. The sample holds tens of thousands of clones; roughly 80% are singletons and the top ten take 2.6%. This sample comprised peripheral blood, obtained 12 weeks after starting pembrolizumab. The source of these receptors is an adult with mismatch repair-deficient cancer.

This chain uses TRBV6-5 with TRBJ2-7, with 11 nucleotides matching TRBD1. The CDR3 spans 13 residues. Germline-derived CDR1 and CDR2 are MNHEY and SVGAGI. Trimming cost V 6 bases and J 6 bases; bases outside gene matches: 4. CDR3 coding DNA: TGTGCCAGCAGGCCCGGGACAGGGGGCGAGCAGTACTTC. Encoded protein: CASRPGTGGEQYF.

This sequence joins TRBV5-8 and TRBJ1-2, with D unresolved. CDR3 size: 12 residues. The V gene's germline CDR1 is SGHTS and CDR2 YDEGEE. Trimming stripped 1 base from V and 8 bases from J, with 9 bases between. The CDR3 loop is CASSLLYRGYTF. In nucleotides, the CDR3 is TGTGCCAGCAGCTTGCTGTACCGGGGCTACACCTTC. The full variable domain, in which reference TRBV5-8 and TRBJ1-2 provide the parts outside the CDR3, is EAGVTQSPTHLIKTRGQQATLRCSPISGHTSVYWYQQALGLGLQFLLWYDEGEERNRGNFPPRFSGRQFPNYSSELNVNALELEDSALYLCASSLLYRGYTFGSGTRLTVV.

The chain carries TRBV19 and TRBJ1-2; D uncertain. The germline CDR1 and CDR2 sequences are LNHDA and SQIVND (reference sequence). Deletions cut 3 bases from V and 5 bases from J, with 13 bases between. There are 14 residues in the CDR3. CDR3 in amino acids: CASSIPGIGYGYTF. CDR3 in DNA: TGTGCCAGTAGTATTCCGGGGATTGGATATGGCTACACCTTC.

J is TRBJ1-2 and V is TRBV10-3; D remains unclear. V lost 0 bases and J 4 bases, leaving 3 bases between the germline ends. Germline loops: CDR1 ENHRY, CDR2 SYGVKD. The CDR3 spans 12 residues. The CDR3 DNA reads TGTGCCATCAGTGAGTCAGCCTATGGCTACACCTTC. This encodes CAISESAYGYTF.

V gene TRBV5-1 combines with J gene TRBJ2-5; the D gene is possibly TRBD2 (5 bases). V shed 4 bases and J shed 0 bases, with 13 bases lying between them. Germline CDR1 is SGHRS and CDR2 is YFSETQ. CDR3 size: 15 residues. The CDR3 coding sequence is TGCGCCAGCAGCCAGGTCCAGCGGTACCAAGAGACCCAGTACTTC. Residues: CASSQVQRYQETQYF.